The sequence of this TCR beta chain was determined in a study of blood T cells in healthy people across ages. The CDR3 covers 13 residues. Unmatched junction bases numbered 10, after V lost 4 bases and J lost 10 bases. Germline V gives CDR1 PRHDT, CDR2 FYEKMQ (reference sequence). This clonotype was counted between two and nine times. Its antigen is unidentified. Caucasian, healthy and from Russia, the donors were aged between about 6 and 90. General study findings and limits: Estimates of diversity drawn from one million T cells were considered underestimates.

A J-beta primer mix and a sample-barcoded 5' primer were used in a second PCR of about 6 to 12 cycles. No fewer than 3 million CDR3-containing paired-end reads came from each sample. TCRdb reprocessed the 5' RACE reads with MiXCR, giving one entry per CDR3 protein. The repertoire holds approximately 2,000,000 distinct CDR3 sequences, with around 42% as singletons. The sequenced material came from blood. The J gene is TRBJ2-7, the V gene TRBV13, with 7 bases fitting TRBD1. This receptor was obtained from a human donor in good health. CDR3 sequence (DNA): TGTGCCAGCAGCTATGGGACAGCCCTAGGACAGTACTTC. Amino acids: CASSYGTALGQYF.